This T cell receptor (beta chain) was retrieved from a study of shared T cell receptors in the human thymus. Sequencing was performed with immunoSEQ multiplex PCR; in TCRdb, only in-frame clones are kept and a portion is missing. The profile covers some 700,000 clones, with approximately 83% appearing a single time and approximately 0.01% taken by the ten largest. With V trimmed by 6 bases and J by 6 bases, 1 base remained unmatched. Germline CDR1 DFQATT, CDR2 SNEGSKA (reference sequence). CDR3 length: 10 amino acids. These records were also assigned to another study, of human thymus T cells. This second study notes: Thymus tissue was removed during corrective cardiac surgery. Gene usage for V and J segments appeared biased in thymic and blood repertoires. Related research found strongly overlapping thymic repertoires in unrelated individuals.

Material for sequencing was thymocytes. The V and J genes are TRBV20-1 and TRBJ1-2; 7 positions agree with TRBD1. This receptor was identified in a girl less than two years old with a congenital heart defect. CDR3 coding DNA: TGCAGTGCGGGGACAGATGGCTACACCTTC. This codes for CSAGTDGYTF.